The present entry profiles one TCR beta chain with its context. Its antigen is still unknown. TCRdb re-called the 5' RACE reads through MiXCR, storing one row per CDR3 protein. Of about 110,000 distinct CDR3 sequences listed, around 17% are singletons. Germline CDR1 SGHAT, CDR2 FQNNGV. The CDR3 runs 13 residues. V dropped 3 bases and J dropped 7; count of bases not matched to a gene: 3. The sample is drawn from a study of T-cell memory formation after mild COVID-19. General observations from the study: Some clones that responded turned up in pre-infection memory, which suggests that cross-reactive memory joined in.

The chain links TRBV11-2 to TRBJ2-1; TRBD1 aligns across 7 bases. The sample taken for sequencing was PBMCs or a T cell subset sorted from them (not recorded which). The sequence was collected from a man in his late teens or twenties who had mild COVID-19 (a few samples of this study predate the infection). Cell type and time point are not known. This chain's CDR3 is CASSLGQRNEQFF. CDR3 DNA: TGTGCCAGCAGCTTGGGACAGAGAAATGAGCAGTTCTTC.